This T cell receptor (beta chain) derives from a study of graft-versus-host responses after intestinal transplantation. For the study at large: Recipients received multivisceral, liver-intestinal, or isolated intestinal transplants. Anti-thymocyte globulin induction was given to all recipients, followed by tacrolimus and steroids for around three years. Findings and caveats of the study: GvH clones surfaced in recipient marrow, some emerging earlier in ileum or blood. Early post-transplant falls in HvG clones accompanied the peak levels of circulating GvH clones.

Profiled with immunoSEQ multiplex PCR; TCRdb holds only in-frame clones, not every one. Of about 70,000 clones listed, 90% are singletons. Turning to this clone: Its specificity is not known.

This clonotype originated in a human donor who was the organ donor for an intestinal transplant. The sequenced sample was unstimulated CD8+ T cells sorted from spleen or lymph node cells, obtained before transplant.

CDR3: CASSSPGQGGNQPQHF. In DNA, the CDR3 is TGTGCCAGCAGCTCCCCCGGACAGGGTGGCAATCAGCCCCAGCATTTT. This chain joins TRBV7-9 and TRBJ1-5; 8 bases align to TRBD1. The CDR3 totals 16 residues. Germline V lookup: CDR1 SEHNR, CDR2 FQNEAQ (reference sequence). Losses at the gene ends were 4 bases for V and 2 bases for J; bases not matched to a gene: 7. Using reference TRBV7-9 and TRBJ1-5 for the parts outside the CDR3, the full variable domain is DTGVSQNPRHKITKRGQNVTFRCDPISEHNRLYWYRQTLGQGPEFLTYFQNEAQLEKSRLLSDRFSAERPKGSFSTLEIQRTEQGDSAMYLCASSSPGQGGNQPQHFGDGTRLSIL.